Following are 21 T cell receptor beta chains from one sample sequenced in a study of T cells after yellow fever vaccination. TCRdb itself ran the 5' RACE reads through MiXCR, one entry per CDR3 protein. The table includes more than 350,000 distinct CDR3 sequences, around a tenth detected once. Sequences were derived from PBMCs, sampled on the day of the first yellow fever vaccination. The receptors originated from a young man who received the YFV17D yellow fever vaccine.

This clonotype was observed a few times. The J gene is TRBJ2-3, the V gene TRBV20-1; 9 bases fit TRBD2. Unmatched junction bases numbered 11, after V lost 1 base and J lost 6 bases. This CDR3 has 16 amino acids. Germline CDR1 is DFQATT and CDR2 is SNEGSKA (reference sequence). In DNA form, the CDR3 reads TGCAGTGCTAGAGGGGGCCGGGTTAGCGGGGGTGATACGCAGTATTTT. Translated, it gives CSARGGRVSGGDTQYF.

This clonotype was seen ten or more times. The rearrangement joins TRBV7-2 to TRBJ1-1, with unresolved D. V gave up 5 bases and J gave up 0 bases, with 13 bases separating them. The CDR3 contains 15 residues. Germline V gives CDR1 SGHTA, CDR2 FQGNSA. CDR3 sequence (DNA): TGTGCCAGCAGCGAACGGCGGGTAATGAACACTGAAGCTTTCTTT. Protein: CASSERRVMNTEAFF.

This rearrangement joins TRBV5-1 to TRBJ1-2, with 8 bases matching TRBD1. Trimming at V came to 4 bases and at J to 2 bases, leaving 10 bases not matched to a gene. CDR1 is SGHRS and CDR2 is YFSETQ in the germline V gene. The CDR3 consists of 16 residues. The CDR3 DNA follows: TGCGCCAGCAGCGTGGTCGGACAGGGTCTCAACTATGGCTACACCTTC. Translated, it gives CASSVVGQGLNYGYTF.

The chain uses TRBV4-1 and TRBJ2-3, with 7 nucleotides matching TRBD1. Trimming at V came to 2 bases and at J to 4 bases, leaving 12 bases not matched to a gene. The CDR3 sequence is 17 residues long. Germline values: CDR1 MGHRA, CDR2 YSYEKL. The CDR3 bases are TGCGCCAGCAGCCAACCAGGACAGGTTCTCTGGTCAGATACGCAGTATTTT. It translates to CASSQPGQVLWSDTQYF.

The V and J genes are TRBV6-6 and TRBJ2-2; D may match TRBD1 or TRBD2 (5 bases each). CDR1 and CDR2 from the germline V gene are MNHNY and SVGAGI (reference sequence). The CDR3 spans 12 residues. The V end was cut by 3 bases, the J end by 10 bases, with 9 bases between. The CDR3: CASSYSGTELFF. Here the CDR3 DNA reads TGTGCCAGCAGTTATTCAGGGACGGAGCTGTTTTTT.

The rearrangement joins TRBV20-1 to TRBJ2-1; D call uncertain. This CDR3 contains 12 residues. The germline CDR1 and CDR2 sequences are DFQATT and SNEGSKA (reference sequence). The CDR3 DNA reads TGCAGCGTGGGAAATGGGGTCACCGAGCAGTTCTTC. Amino acid sequence: CSVGNGVTEQFF.

This chain connects TRBV7-9 to TRBJ2-5; 13 nucleotides agree with TRBD2. Germline loops: CDR1 SEHNR, CDR2 FQNEAQ (reference sequence). The CDR3 covers 15 residues. After removal of 5 bases from V and 5 bases from J, the junction contained 5 bases not matched to a gene. The CDR3 coding sequence is TGTGCCAGCAGCCAAGGACTAGCGGGGGTGGAGACCCAGTACTTC. Protein: CASSQGLAGVETQYF.

The chain combines TRBV20-1 with TRBJ1-6, with a possible D match to TRBD1 (6 bases). CDR1 DFQATT and CDR2 SNEGSKA come from the germline V gene (reference sequence). V dropped 6 bases and J dropped 7 bases, with 16 bases sitting between them. The CDR3 sequence is 14 residues long. The CDR3 here is CSAQDRSQNSPLHF. CDR3 sequence (DNA): TGCAGTGCCCAAGACAGGAGTCAGAATTCACCCCTCCACTTT.

This clonotype was detected only a few times. This rearrangement joins TRBV29-1 to TRBJ2-3; no firm D call. Germline V CDR1 and CDR2: SQVTM, ANQGSEA. This CDR3 contains 11 residues. V gave up 5 bases and J gave up 5 bases, with 8 bases separating them. CDR3 DNA sequence: TGCAGCGTTTTGTTGAGAGATACGCAGTATTTT. Translated: CSVLLRDTQYF.

This clonotype was recorded a few times. The genes are TRBV2 and TRBJ2-7, with 10 bases fitting TRBD1. The CDR3 runs to 14 residues. Per germline, CDR1 SNHLY and CDR2 FYNNEI. V was pared by 7 bases and J by 6 bases, with 9 bases of the junction left unmatched. The CDR3 is CASKGKGQGIEQYF. For the CDR3, the DNA is TGTGCCAGCAAGGGTAAGGGACAGGGGATCGAGCAGTACTTC. The variable domain in full, with the rest retrieved from reference TRBV2 and TRBJ2-7, is EPEVTQTPSHQVTQMGQEVILRCVPISNHLYFYWYRQILGQKVEFLVSFYNNEISEKSEIFDDQFSVERPDGSNFTLKIRSTKLEDSAMYFCASKGKGQGIEQYFGPGTRLTVT.

This clonotype was seen only a few times. V usage is TRBV7-9 and J usage is TRBJ1-3; 7 positions match TRBD1. There are 15 residues in the CDR3. V shed 5 bases and J 3 bases; nucleotides not matched to a gene: 7. Looked up from germline, CDR1 is SEHNR and CDR2 is FQNEAQ (reference sequence). The CDR3 sequence: CASSPSDRVGNTIYF. The CDR3, as DNA: TGTGCCAGCAGCCCATCCGACAGGGTTGGAAACACCATATATTTT.

This clonotype has a handful of counts. The chain links TRBV29-1 to TRBJ1-2, with 9 bases aligning to TRBD1. The germline V gene encodes CDR1 SQVTM and CDR2 ANQGSEA. Losses at the gene ends were 1 base for V and 5 bases for J; bases not matched to a gene: 11. CDR3 length: 16 amino acids. CDR3: CSVEGNRDRAEYGYTF. The CDR3 nucleotides are TGCAGCGTTGAAGGGAACCGGGACAGGGCTGAATATGGCTACACCTTC.

The chain recombines TRBV5-1 with TRBJ2-1, with D possibly TRBD2 on 7 matching bases. This CDR3 has 16 amino acids. Germline V lookup: CDR1 SGHRS, CDR2 YFSETQ. Deletions cut 0 bases from V and 5 bases from J, with 15 bases between. CDR3 sequence reads: CASSLDLGGGNNEQFF. The CDR3, as DNA: TGCGCCAGCAGCTTGGACCTAGGGGGGGGTAACAATGAGCAGTTCTTC.

This clonotype was picked up a small number of times. V gene TRBV9 combines with J gene TRBJ2-2; D may be TRBD1 (6 bases). CDR1 and CDR2 (germline): SGDLS, YYNGEE. The CDR3 length is 18 residues. Deletions cut 3 bases from V and 1 base from J, with 19 bases between. CDR3 in DNA: TGTGCCAGCAGCGCCTTATTACAGGGATTCGAGAACACCGGGGAGCTGTTTTTT. Translation gives CASSALLQGFENTGELFF.

The table lists this clonotype with a few counts. The V gene is TRBV4-2, the J gene TRBJ1-2, with 9 bases identical to TRBD1. This CDR3 region has 14 residues. The V segment lost 3 bases and the J segment 5 bases; nucleotides outside the gene matches: 4. CDR1 LGHNA and CDR2 YNFKEQ come from the germline V gene. Written as DNA, the CDR3 is TGTGCCAGCAGCCAGGCGGGACAGGGATATGGCTACACCTTC. Translation: CASSQAGQGYGYTF.

The chain joins TRBV6-2 or TRBV6-3 to TRBJ2-3; D remains unclear. CDR1 is MNHEY, CDR2 SVGEGT, per germline. Between the trimmed V and J ends, which lost 2 bases and 4 bases, there was a span of 1 base. The CDR3 has 11 residues. The CDR3 DNA is TGTGCCAGCAGTTACCCAGATACGCAGTATTTT. As protein: CASSYPDTQYF.

The rearrangement links TRBV7-9 to TRBJ2-1, with D possibly TRBD1 on 5 matching bases. This CDR3 comprises 11 residues. CDR1 is SEHNR and CDR2 is FQNEAQ in the germline V gene (reference sequence). The V end was cut by 4 bases, the J end by 8 bases, with 6 bases between. The CDR3 protein is CASSSRDEQFF. CDR3 in DNA: TGTGCCAGCAGCTCCAGGGATGAGCAGTTCTTC.

The chain is built from TRBV6-2 or TRBV6-3 and TRBJ2-1, with D possibly matching TRBD1 (6 bases). This CDR3 region has 15 residues. Germline V gene sequence: CDR1 MNHEY, CDR2 SVGEGT. The V end was cut by 7 bases, the J end by 3 bases, with 16 bases between. CDR3 DNA sequence: TGTGCCAGCACCCAGGGGTTTTTTGACTACAATGAGCAGTTCTTC. This gives the protein CASTQGFFDYNEQFF.

This clonotype was seen a handful of times. The chain employs TRBV25-1 and TRBJ2-5; D unresolved. Trimming removed 3 bases at V and 9 bases at J, with 8 bases between. The CDR3 runs 11 residues. CDR1 MGHDK and CDR2 SYGVNS come from the germline V gene. CDR3 in amino acids: CASSDPPAQYF. In DNA form, the CDR3 reads TGTGCCAGCAGTGATCCCCCAGCCCAGTACTTC.

In regard to this clonotype: Sequence at one end of the junction differs from germline and may be a read error. The V call is TRBV12-3 or TRBV12-4, the J call TRBJ1-1; no clear D. The CDR3 is 15 residues long. CDR3 residues: CASSRVPDRNIEAFF. The CDR3, as DNA: TGTGCCAGCAGCCGTGTCCCTGATCGGAACATTGAAGCTTTCTTT.

The chain is built from TRBV10-2 and TRBJ2-1, with 9 bases identical to TRBD1. Germline V gives CDR1 WSHSY, CDR2 SAAADI. The CDR3 consists of 15 residues. Germline trimming cut 10 bases from V and 4 bases from J; bases unmatched to any gene: 11. In DNA form, the CDR3 reads TGCGCCACCAGGGACAGGGAAGATTTATACAATGAGCAGTTCTTC. Protein: CATRDREDLYNEQFF.